Listed below are T cell receptor beta chains from one sample, sequenced in a study of cytomegalovirus exposure and HLA in healthy donors. Here immunoSEQ multiplex PCR was the method, and the copy in TCRdb shows in-frame clones only, minus some. The sample lists just under 250,000 clones, roughly 82% occurring once. Input material: PBMCs. These receptors were obtained from a woman between 40 and 55 years old in good health and CMV-seropositive. Each CDR3 is given with its conserved first and last residue. A D gene is named only where the DNA matches it firmly. Part of the rows lack a size; the others show once, few, many or a class for expanded clones.

TGCGCCAGCAGCCGGACCCGGGACAGCGTCTCTGGAAACACCATATATTTT | CASSRTRDSVSGNTIYF | TRBV4-1 | TRBD1 | TRBJ1-3 | -
TGCGCCAGCAGCCAAACCGGGACTAGGGGGGAGACCCAGTACTTC | CASSQTGTRGETQYF | TRBV4-3 | TRBD2 | TRBJ2-5 | once
TGTGCCAGCAGCGTAATGAGCGGTTCCTCCCATTACAATGAGCAGTTCTTC | CASSVMSGSSHYNEQFF | TRBV9 | - | TRBJ2-1 | -
TGTGCCAGCAGCCCCGGCAGGGCCACTGAAGCTTTCTTT | CASSPGRATEAFF | TRBV11-3 | - | TRBJ1-1 | -
TGTGCCAGCAGTGCCGGACAGAACACTGAAGCTTTCTTT | CASSAGQNTEAFF | TRBV6-4 | - | TRBJ1-1 | -
TGTGCCAGCAGCTTAACACGAGGGAACTATGGCTACACCTTC | CASSLTRGNYGYTF | TRBV7-3 | - | TRBJ1-2 | once
TGTGCCAGCAGCGGGAGCCCAACTAACTATGGCTACACCTTC | CASSGSPTNYGYTF | TRBV9 | - | TRBJ1-2 | -
TGTGCCAGTAAGGTAGCGGGTGGGGGCCCTTACGAGCAGTACTTC | CASKVAGGGPYEQYF | TRBV19 | - | TRBJ2-7 | few
TGCGCCAGCAGCTTAAGGGCAGGGGAGCAGTTCTTC | CASSLRAGEQFF | TRBV5-1 | - | TRBJ2-1 | once
TGCGCCAGCAGCTCGTACGAGCAGTACTTC | CASSSYEQYF | TRBV5-1 | - | TRBJ2-7 | -
TGTGCCAGCAGCTATACTAGCGGGAGGGCTCGAGAGACCCAGTACTTC | CASSYTSGRARETQYF | TRBV7-9 | TRBD2 | TRBJ2-5 | -
TGTGCCAGCAGCCGAATGGGACAGGGGAACACTGAAGCTTTCTTT | CASSRMGQGNTEAFF | TRBV7-9 | TRBD1 | TRBJ1-1 | -
TGTGCCAGCAGCTTAGCTCCGGGACAGGGGTTCACCGGGGAGCTGTTTTTT | CASSLAPGQGFTGELFF | TRBV7-9 | TRBD1 | TRBJ2-2 | -
TGTGCCACCAAAGGGGGTTTCTCCTACGAGCAGTACTTC | CATKGGFSYEQYF | TRBV28 | - | TRBJ2-7 | once
TGTGCCAGCAGACCTAGCGGGATCTACGAGCAGTACTTC | CASRPSGIYEQYF | TRBV7-9 | TRBD2 | TRBJ2-7 | once
TGTGCCAGCTCACCACCGACAGGGGGAGTCGGGGAGCTGTTTTTT | CASSPPTGGVGELFF | TRBV18 | TRBD1 | TRBJ2-2 | -
TGTGCCAGCAGCTCGGCCTACGAGCAGTACTTC | CASSSAYEQYF | TRBV11-3 | - | TRBJ2-7 | -
TGTGCCTTGACCCACGACAGGACGAACACTGAAGCTTTCTTT | CALTHDRTNTEAFF | TRBV30 | - | TRBJ1-1 | -
TGTGCCACCAGCGGCGCGGGGGGGCTGTATGGCTACACCTTC | CATSGAGGLYGYTF | TRBV15 | - | TRBJ1-2 | -
TGTGCCAGTAGTATGTACAGGGACGGAGAAAAACTGTTTTTT | CASSMYRDGEKLFF | TRBV19 | - | TRBJ1-4 | -
TGTGCCTCCACCCCCAGGCAGGGGAGAGAGACCCAGTACTTC | CASTPRQGRETQYF | TRBV6-1 | - | TRBJ2-5 | -
TGTGCCAGCAGCTTGGGGGCCGTTATGGTGGGGGGGTCCCAAGAGACCCAGTACTTC | CASSLGAVMVGGSQETQYF | TRBV5-4 | TRBD2 | TRBJ2-5 | -
TGCGCCAGCATGGAGGGCACTAGGTACAATGAGCAGTTCTTC | CASMEGTRYNEQFF | TRBV5-1 | - | TRBJ2-1 | -
TGCGCCAGCAGTGAGTCGAACGGGAATGAGCAGTTCTTC | CASSESNGNEQFF | TRBV10-1 | - | TRBJ2-1 | -
TGTGCCAGTAGTATCCAAACTAACTATGGCTACACCTTC | CASSIQTNYGYTF | TRBV19 | - | TRBJ1-2 | -
TGTGCCAGCAGTGATATACCGCCGCGGACTTTCTTT | CASSDIPPRTFF | TRBV25-1 | - | TRBJ1-1 | -
TGTGCCAGCAGTACTTGGATTCAGGGAATGAACACTGAAGCTTTCTTT | CASSTWIQGMNTEAFF | TRBV5-4 | - | TRBJ1-1 | -
TGTGCCAGTAGTCCCCCCGGGGAGAACACTGAAGCTTTCTTT | CASSPPGENTEAFF | TRBV19 | - | TRBJ1-1 | -
TGTGCCAGTAGTATAGAACGGGACAACAATGAGCAGTTCTTC | CASSIERDNNEQFF | TRBV19 | - | TRBJ2-1 | -
TGTGCTAGCAGCCGGGACAGGGGCTTCACCGGGGAGCTGTTTTTT | CASSRDRGFTGELFF | TRBV7-7 | TRBD1 | TRBJ2-2 | -
TGCGCCAGCAGCATGAGACTAGCGGGGGCCAATGAGCAGTTCTTC | CASSMRLAGANEQFF | TRBV5-1 | TRBD2 | TRBJ2-1 | once
TGTGCCAGCAGCAAAGTCGGGGAATTAAGTGGCTACACCTTC | CASSKVGELSGYTF | TRBV21-1 | - | TRBJ1-2 | -
TGTGCCAGCAGCTTAGATCGGTGGGCAGCGGAATCCGGCTACACCTTC | CASSLDRWAAESGYTF | TRBV11-2 | - | TRBJ1-2 | -
TGCGCCAGCAGCCAAGATTTCAGGGTGATACGAGATGAAAAACTGTTTTTT | CASSQDFRVIRDEKLFF | TRBV4-1 | - | TRBJ1-4 | -
TGTGCCAGTAGTATAGGGGCGGGAGGGCTCGGGGGTGAGCAGTTCTTC | CASSIGAGGLGGEQFF | TRBV19 | TRBD2 | TRBJ2-1 | -
TGTGCCAGCAGCTTGCCGGGAAGTTTGAACACTGAAGCTTTCTTT | CASSLPGSLNTEAFF | TRBV5-4 | - | TRBJ1-1 | once
TGTGCCAGTAGTATAGAGTCGGGACATGTCTCATACAATGAGCAGTTCTTC | CASSIESGHVSYNEQFF | TRBV19 | - | TRBJ2-1 | once
TGTGCCAGCAGCGTGGAGGTCTCTGGGGCCAACGTCCTGACTTTC | CASSVEVSGANVLTF | TRBV9 | - | TRBJ2-6 | -
TGCGCCAGCAGCCAAGGCACAGGGAACTATGGCTACACCTTC | CASSQGTGNYGYTF | TRBV4-3 | - | TRBJ1-2 | -
TGTGCCAGCAGAGGACAGGCTCCTAACTATGGCTACACCTTC | CASRGQAPNYGYTF | TRBV2 | TRBD1 | TRBJ1-2 | -
TGCGCCAGCAGCCCACGACTAGCGGGGACCACAGATACGCAGTATTTT | CASSPRLAGTTDTQYF | TRBV4-3 | TRBD2 | TRBJ2-3 | -
TGTGCCAGCAGCTTCGGGATTCAACGGTACAATGAGCAGTTCTTC | CASSFGIQRYNEQFF | TRBV7-2 | - | TRBJ2-1 | -
TGTGCCAGCAGCGCGGACCCGCGGGGTGAAAAACTGTTTTTT | CASSADPRGEKLFF | TRBV9 | - | TRBJ1-4 | -
TGTGCCTCCGGTTATGGGGGGGGGAGATACGAGCAGTACTTC | CASGYGGGRYEQYF | TRBV30 | TRBD2 | TRBJ2-7 | few
TGTGCCAGTAGAGGGACAGGGTATCAGCCCCAGCATTTT | CASRGTGYQPQHF | TRBV19 | TRBD1 | TRBJ1-5 | -
TGTGCCAGCAGCGTAGGAGGGGGCGGAGGCACTGAAGCTTTCTTT | CASSVGGGGGTEAFF | TRBV9 | TRBD1 | TRBJ1-1 | few
TGTGCCAGTAGAACGGGACAGGGGCGTTATCAGCCCCAGCATTTT | CASRTGQGRYQPQHF | TRBV19 | TRBD1 | TRBJ1-5 | -
TGTGCCAGCAACAAGCGGCCTATCTCCTACGAGCAGTACTTC | CASNKRPISYEQYF | TRBV28 | - | TRBJ2-7 | few